The 21 T cell receptor beta chains given below trace back to one sample, sequenced in a study of OX40 agonist ivuxolimab in advanced cancers. The table came from immunoSEQ multiplex PCR; TCRdb's copy has only in-frame clones and leaves some out. The table has about 21,000 clones, 76% seen once; the top ten hold more than 9%. The material sequenced was CD4+ or CD8+ T cells sorted from blood, taken in a trial of the OX40 agonist ivuxolimab. The receptors were sampled from an adult with an advanced solid tumor such as melanoma, head and neck, liver or kidney cancer.

This clone was recorded only once. J is TRBJ2-7 and V is TRBV7-3, with a weak D call TRBD2 (6 bases). This CDR3 comprises 16 residues. V was clipped by 1 base and J by 0 bases, with 13 bases between them. In germline, CDR1 is SGHTA, CDR2 FQGTGA. This CDR3 reads CASSLRGGGSSYEQYF. The CDR3 DNA reads as TGTGCCAGCAGCTTAAGAGGTGGGGGGAGCTCCTACGAGCAGTACTTC.

The chain joins TRBV7-3 to TRBJ2-1; D uncertain. Germline CDR1 SGHTA, CDR2 FQGTGA. The V gene lost 5 bases and the J gene lost 6 bases, with 5 bases spanning the gap. The CDR3 covers 11 residues. CDR3 protein: CASSPGNEQFF. CDR3 nucleotides: TGTGCCAGCAGCCCCGGCAATGAGCAGTTCTTC.

V is TRBV5-1 and J is TRBJ2-3, with TRBD1 identical over 10 bases. In germline, CDR1 is SGHRS, CDR2 YFSETQ. The trim removed 0 bases at V and 0 bases at J, leaving 4 bases unmatched. This CDR3 region has 17 residues. The CDR3 DNA sequence: TGCGCCAGCAGCTTGGGACAGGGGGCCTCTAGCACAGATACGCAGTATTTT. As protein: CASSLGQGASSTDTQYF.

This clone appeared a single time. The chain has TRBV7-3 and TRBJ2-1; 8 nucleotides align to TRBD2. The CDR3 is made up of 13 amino acids. Germline V lookup: CDR1 SGHTA, CDR2 FQGTGA. With 5 bases clipped from V and 15 bases from J, the junction kept 12 bases outside the gene matches. The CDR3 here is CASSATRAGALFF. As DNA, the CDR3 is TGTGCCAGCAGCGCTACTCGAGCGGGGGCTTTGTTCTTC. The full variable domain, its missing parts supplied by reference TRBV7-3 and TRBJ2-1, is GAGVSQTPSNKVTEKGKYVELRCDPISGHTALYWYRQSLGQGPEFLIYFQGTGAADDSGLPNDRFFAVRPEGSVSTLKIQRTERGDSAVYLCASSATRAGALFFGPGTRLTVL.

This chain links TRBV4-3 with TRBJ2-1, with TRBD2 matching 8 bases. The CDR3 loop spans 15 amino acids. Germline loops: CDR1 LGHNA, CDR2 YSLEER. The V segment lost 1 base and the J segment 7 bases; nucleotides outside the gene matches: 6. The CDR3 coding sequence is TGCGCCAGCAGCCAAGCGGGGGGGGCAACAAATGAGCAGTTCTTC. Translating it yields CASSQAGGATNEQFF.

This clone was counted between two and nine times. This chain uses TRBV5-6 with TRBJ1-5; 8 nucleotides line up with TRBD1. There are 16 residues in the CDR3. V was pared by 2 bases and J by 1 base, with 5 bases of the junction left unmatched. Germline CDR1 SGHDT, CDR2 YYEEEE. In DNA, the CDR3 is TGTGCCAGCAGCTTTAGGCAGGGGGCGAGCAATCAGCCCCAGCATTTT. Its protein is CASSFRQGASNQPQHF.

The chain employs TRBV5-1 and TRBJ1-5; D perhaps matches TRBD1 (6 bases). CDR1 SGHRS and CDR2 YFSETQ come from the germline V gene. This CDR3 has 15 amino acids. V lost 5 bases and J 0 bases, leaving 12 bases between the germline ends. CDR3 DNA sequence: TGCGCCAGCAGACTTACAGGGAATAGCAATCAGCCCCAGCATTTT. Its translation is CASRLTGNSNQPQHF.

The chain links TRBV6-5 to TRBJ1-2, with D unclear. The CDR3 sequence is 15 residues long. The V gene lost 7 bases and the J gene lost 1 base, with 16 bases spanning the gap. CDR1 is MNHEY, CDR2 SVGAGI, per germline. The DNA of the CDR3 is TGTGCCAGCATCGACCGCTCCCGGGATAACTATGGCTACACCTTC. It codes for CASIDRSRDNYGYTF.

The genes are TRBV7-3 and TRBJ2-1; 10 bases agree with TRBD2. The trim removed 5 bases at V and 2 bases at J, leaving 6 bases unmatched. Looked up from germline, CDR1 is SGHTA and CDR2 is FQGTGA. The CDR3 is made up of 16 amino acids. The CDR3 DNA is TGTGCCAGCAGCCGATCAGCGGGAGGGGCCTACAATGAGCAGTTCTTC. This encodes CASSRSAGGAYNEQFF.

With respect to this clone: One end of the junction fails to match germline, which may point to a read error. The genes are TRBV7-7 and TRBJ2-2; D is uncertain. Germline V gene sequence: CDR1 SSHAT, CDR2 FNYEAQ (reference sequence). The CDR3 sequence is 14 residues long. The CDR3 protein is CASSFDTNTGELFF. The CDR3 coding sequence is TGTGCTAGCAGCTTCGACACCAACACCGGGGAGCTGTTTTTT.

This chain uses TRBV11-2 with TRBJ2-3; possibly TRBD1 for D (6 bases). The V and J ends lost 3 bases and 7 bases respectively, with 17 bases between them. Germline V gene data show CDR1 as SGHAT and CDR2 as FQNNGV. The length of the CDR3 is 15 residues. The CDR3 loop is CASSFVVGRGNTQYF. As DNA, the CDR3 is TGTGCCAGCAGCTTCGTTGTAGGAAGGGGGAATACGCAGTATTTT.

This chain joins TRBV6-1 and TRBJ2-5; 10 nucleotides match TRBD1. J gave up 4 bases and V 0 bases, and 5 bases lay outside the gene matches. Germline-derived CDR1 and CDR2 are MNHNS and SASEGT. CDR3 size: 16 residues. The CDR3 region has the DNA TGTGCCAGCAGTGAAGCTGGGACAGGGGCCGGAGAGACCCAGTACTTC. Its protein is CASSEAGTGAGETQYF.

The chain links TRBV10-1 to TRBJ2-3; the D is unclear. CDR1 and CDR2 (germline): WNHNN, SYGVQD (reference sequence). The CDR3 consists of 15 residues. Trimming removed 0 bases from V and 4 bases from J, with 11 bases in between. CDR3 sequence (DNA): TGCGCCAGCAGTGAGTCGATCCATGTGGCAGATACGCAGTATTTT. It yields the protein CASSESIHVADTQYF.

The J gene is TRBJ2-3, the V gene TRBV10-3; TRBD2 might be the D (6 bases). CDR1 is ENHRY and CDR2 is SYGVKD in the germline V gene. CDR3 size: 19 residues. V was cut by 2 bases and J by 2 bases, with 23 bases left in between. This CDR3 is CAISEVYSSESGFTDTQYF. The CDR3 DNA is TGTGCCATCAGTGAGGTGTACTCTAGCGAGTCGGGTTTCACAGATACGCAGTATTTT.

The J gene is TRBJ1-5, the V gene TRBV21-1; the table assigns TRBD1, which was not confirmed against the DNA. TRBV21-1 is designated a pseudogene. The CDR3 sequence is 21 residues long. The CDR3: CASSRLGQGPYLVRGNQPQHF. CDR3 nucleotides: TGTGCCAGCAGCAGACTTGGACAGGGGCCCTACCTCGTTCGCGGCAATCAGCCCCAGCATTTT.

This clone was observed a handful of times. The rearrangement joins TRBV10-3 to TRBJ2-5; 7 bases map to TRBD1. The CDR3 covers 13 residues. Germline V CDR1 and CDR2: ENHRY, SYGVKD. V lost 7 bases to trimming and J lost 7 bases; unmatched junction nucleotides: 9. This chain's CDR3 is CAITSDREGTQYF. The CDR3 bases are TGTGCCATCACCTCCGACAGGGAAGGGACCCAGTACTTC.

The J gene is TRBJ1-1, the V gene TRBV15; 7 bases map to TRBD1. CDR3 length equals 20 residues. Looked up from germline, CDR1 is LNHNV and CDR2 is YYDKDF (reference sequence). J gave up 2 bases and V 2 bases, and 20 bases lay outside the gene matches. CDR3: CATSRQRGGQSTRVNTEAFF. DNA of the CDR3: TGTGCCACCAGCAGACAACGGGGGGGACAGTCTACCCGAGTAAACACTGAAGCTTTCTTT.

This clone was counted a few times. V gene TRBV7-9 combines with J gene TRBJ2-7; D unclear. V gave up 5 bases and J gave up 7 bases, with 21 bases separating them. There are 15 residues in the CDR3. The V gene's germline CDR1 is SEHNR and CDR2 FQNEAQ (reference sequence). In DNA form, the CDR3 reads TGTGCCAGCAGCCCTCATTCGGGCCCAGACCATGAGCAGTACTTC. This encodes CASSPHSGPDHEQYF.

The chain carries TRBV7-2 and TRBJ2-5, with TRBD2 identical over 9 bases. CDR1 is SGHTA and CDR2 is FQGNSA in the germline V gene. J was trimmed by 5 bases and V by 5 bases; bases with no gene match: 6. There are 14 residues in the CDR3. CDR3 coding DNA: TGTGCCAGCAGCCCAGCGGGGGGCGGGGAGACCCAGTACTTC. Encoded protein: CASSPAGGGETQYF. The whole variable domain, filled in from reference TRBV7-2 and TRBJ2-5, reads GAGVSQSPSNKVTEKGKDVELRCDPISGHTALYWYRQSLGQGLEFLIYFQGNSAPDKSGLPSDRFSAERTGGSVSTLTIQRTQQEDSAVYLCASSPAGGGETQYFGPGTRLLVL.

This clone was observed once. The chain recombines TRBV6-1 with TRBJ1-2; no reliable D call. Per the germline V gene, CDR1 is MNHNS and CDR2 is SASEGT. The CDR3 consists of 14 residues. V was shortened by 7 bases and J by 2 bases, with 14 bases between the two germline ends. CDR3 DNA: TGTGCCAGCATAGCGGGGTCCTTCAACTATGGCTACACCTTC. Encoded protein: CASIAGSFNYGYTF.

This clone came up a few times. This sequence joins TRBV18 and TRBJ1-5; D might be TRBD1 (5 bases). The V gene lost 5 bases and the J gene lost 7 bases, with 12 bases spanning the gap. The CDR3 length is 13 residues. CDR1 KGHSH and CDR2 LQKENI come from the germline V gene. CDR3 DNA: TGTGCCAGCTCAGGGCAGGGCCACCAGCCCCAGCATTTT. Translation: CASSGQGHQPQHF.